This T cell receptor beta chain was recorded in a study of T cells in Graves' hyperthyroidism and ophthalmopathy. CDR1 is SGHAT and CDR2 is FQNNGV in the germline V gene. This CDR3 has 12 amino acids. The V gene lost 6 bases and the J gene lost 5 bases, with 9 bases spanning the gap. The CDR3 regions of TCR beta were amplified from RNA transcripts. The HTBI primer set drove a first-round RT-PCR of the TCR CDR3. TCRdb reanalysed the multiplex PCR reads using MiXCR and keeps one entry per CDR3 protein. This table has approximately 600,000 distinct CDR3 sequences, about 15% appearing once. In this sample, this clonotype turned up many times.

This TCR derives from a woman between 40 and 55 years old with Graves' ophthalmopathy. This chain joins TRBV11-2 and TRBJ2-3; D gene uncertain. Sequenced: blood. The CDR3, as DNA: TGTGCCAGCAGTTTATCCGGAGATACGCAGTATTTT. It translates to CASSLSGDTQYF.